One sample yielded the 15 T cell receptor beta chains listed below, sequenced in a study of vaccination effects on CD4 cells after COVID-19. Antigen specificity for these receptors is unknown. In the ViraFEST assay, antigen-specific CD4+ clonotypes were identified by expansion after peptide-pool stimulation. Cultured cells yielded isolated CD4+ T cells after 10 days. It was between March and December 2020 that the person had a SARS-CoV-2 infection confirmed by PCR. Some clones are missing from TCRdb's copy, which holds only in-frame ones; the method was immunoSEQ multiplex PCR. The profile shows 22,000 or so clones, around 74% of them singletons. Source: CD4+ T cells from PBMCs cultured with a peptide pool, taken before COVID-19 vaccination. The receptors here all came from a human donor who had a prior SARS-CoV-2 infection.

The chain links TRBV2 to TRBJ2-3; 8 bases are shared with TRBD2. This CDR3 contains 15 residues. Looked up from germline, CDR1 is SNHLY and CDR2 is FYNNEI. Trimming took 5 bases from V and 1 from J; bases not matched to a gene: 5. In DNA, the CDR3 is TGTGCCAGCAGTTCACTAGCGGACCGCACAGATACGCAGTATTTT. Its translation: CASSSLADRTDTQYF.

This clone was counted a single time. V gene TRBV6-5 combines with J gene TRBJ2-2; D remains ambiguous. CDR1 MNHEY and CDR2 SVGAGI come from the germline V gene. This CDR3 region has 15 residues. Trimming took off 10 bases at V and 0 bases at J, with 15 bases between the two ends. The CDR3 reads CAILQWSANTGELFF. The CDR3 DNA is TGTGCCATCCTTCAGTGGAGCGCGAACACCGGGGAGCTGTTTTTT.

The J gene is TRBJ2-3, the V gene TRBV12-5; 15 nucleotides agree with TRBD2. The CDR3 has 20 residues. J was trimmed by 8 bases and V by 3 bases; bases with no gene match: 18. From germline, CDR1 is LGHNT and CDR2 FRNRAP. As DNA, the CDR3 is TGTGCTAGTGGTTTAGTGGTAACAGGCGGACTAGCGGGAGGGGTAGGTACGCAGTATTTT. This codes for CASGLVVTGGLAGGVGTQYF. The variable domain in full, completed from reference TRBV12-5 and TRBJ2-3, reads DARVTQTPRHKVTEMGQEVTMRCQPILGHNTVFWYRQTMMQGLELLAYFRNRAPLDDSGMPKDRFSAEMPDATLATLKIQPSEPRDSAVYFCASGLVVTGGLAGGVGTQYFGPGTRLTVL.

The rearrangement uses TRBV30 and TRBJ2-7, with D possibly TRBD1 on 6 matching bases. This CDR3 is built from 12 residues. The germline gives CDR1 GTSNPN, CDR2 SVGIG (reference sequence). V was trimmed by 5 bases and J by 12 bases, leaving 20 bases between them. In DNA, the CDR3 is TGTGCCTGGGCCGCTGCTGGGGGCCACCCGTACTTC. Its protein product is CAWAAAGGHPYF. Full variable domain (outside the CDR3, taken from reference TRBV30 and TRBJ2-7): SQTIHQWPATLVQPVGSPLSLECTVEGTSNPNLYWYRQAAGRGLQLLFYSVGIGQISSEVPQNLSASRPQDRQFILSSKKLLLSDSGFYLCAWAAAGGHPYFGPGTRLTVT.

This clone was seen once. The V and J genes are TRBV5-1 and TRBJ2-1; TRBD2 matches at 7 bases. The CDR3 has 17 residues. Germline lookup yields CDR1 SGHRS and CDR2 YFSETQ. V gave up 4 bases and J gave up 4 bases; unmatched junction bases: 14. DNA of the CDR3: TGCGCCAGCAGCCCCCAGCCTCAGGGAGGGTTATACAATGAGCAGTTCTTC. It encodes CASSPQPQGGLYNEQFF.

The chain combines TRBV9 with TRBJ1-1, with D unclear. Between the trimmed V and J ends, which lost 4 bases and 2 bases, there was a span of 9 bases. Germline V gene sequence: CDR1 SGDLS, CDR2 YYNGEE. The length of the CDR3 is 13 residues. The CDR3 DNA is TGTGCCAGCAGCCGAGGACCAAACACTGAAGCTTTCTTT. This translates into CASSRGPNTEAFF.

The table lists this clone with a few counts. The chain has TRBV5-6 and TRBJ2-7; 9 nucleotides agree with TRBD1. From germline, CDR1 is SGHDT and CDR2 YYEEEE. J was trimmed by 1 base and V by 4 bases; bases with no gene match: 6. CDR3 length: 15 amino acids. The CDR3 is CASSRTGAGSYEQYF. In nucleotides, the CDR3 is TGTGCCAGCAGCCGGACAGGGGCTGGATCCTACGAGCAGTACTTC.

The CDR3 DNA sequence: TGTGCCACCAGCAGAGATCGGGCGGGGACCCTTCTCTCCTACGAGCAGTACTTC. Translation gives CATSRDRAGTLLSYEQYF. The chain combines TRBV15 with TRBJ2-7; D may be TRBD2 (6 bases). The CDR3 consists of 18 residues. Germline V gives CDR1 LNHNV, CDR2 YYDKDF (reference sequence). V lost 0 bases, J lost 0 bases, and 18 bases lay in between.

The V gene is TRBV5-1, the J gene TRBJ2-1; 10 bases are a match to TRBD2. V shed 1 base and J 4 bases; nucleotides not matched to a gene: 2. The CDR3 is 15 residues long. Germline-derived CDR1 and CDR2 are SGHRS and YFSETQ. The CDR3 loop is CASSLTSGEYNEQFF. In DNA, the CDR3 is TGCGCCAGCAGCTTGACTAGCGGGGAGTACAATGAGCAGTTCTTC.

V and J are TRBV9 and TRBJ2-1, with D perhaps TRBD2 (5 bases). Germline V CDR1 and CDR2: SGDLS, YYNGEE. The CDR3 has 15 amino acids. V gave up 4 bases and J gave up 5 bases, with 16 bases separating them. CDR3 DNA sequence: TGTGCCAGCAGCCCGGATGGACTTGTAGACAATGAGCAGTTCTTC. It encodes CASSPDGLVDNEQFF.

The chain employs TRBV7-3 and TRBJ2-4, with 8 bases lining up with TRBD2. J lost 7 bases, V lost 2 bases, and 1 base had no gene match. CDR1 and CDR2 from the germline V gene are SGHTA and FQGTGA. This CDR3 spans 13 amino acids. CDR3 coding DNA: TGTGCCAGCAGCTTACGGGGGGGGAACATTCAGTACTTC. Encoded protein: CASSLRGGNIQYF.

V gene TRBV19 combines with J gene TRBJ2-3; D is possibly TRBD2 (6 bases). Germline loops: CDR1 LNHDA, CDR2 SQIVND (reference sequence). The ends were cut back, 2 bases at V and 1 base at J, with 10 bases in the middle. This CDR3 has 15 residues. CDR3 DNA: TGTGCCAGTAGTATATGGGCTAGCGGCACAGATACGCAGTATTTT. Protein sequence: CASSIWASGTDTQYF.

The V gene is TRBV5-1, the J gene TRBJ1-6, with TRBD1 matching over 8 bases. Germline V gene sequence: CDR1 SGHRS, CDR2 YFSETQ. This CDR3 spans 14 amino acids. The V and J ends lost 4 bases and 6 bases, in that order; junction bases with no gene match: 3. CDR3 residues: CASSPDRGNSPLHF. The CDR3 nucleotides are TGCGCCAGCAGCCCCGACAGGGGTAATTCACCCCTCCACTTT.

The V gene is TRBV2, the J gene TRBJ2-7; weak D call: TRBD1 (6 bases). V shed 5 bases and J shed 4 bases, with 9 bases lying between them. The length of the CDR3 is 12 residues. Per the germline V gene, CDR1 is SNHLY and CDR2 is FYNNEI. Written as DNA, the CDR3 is TGTGCCAGCAGTCAGGACAGTTACGAGCAGTACTTC. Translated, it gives CASSQDSYEQYF.

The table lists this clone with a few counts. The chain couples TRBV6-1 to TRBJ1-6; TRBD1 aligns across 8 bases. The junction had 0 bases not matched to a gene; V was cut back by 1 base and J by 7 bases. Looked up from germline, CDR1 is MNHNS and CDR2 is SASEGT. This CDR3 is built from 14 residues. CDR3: CASSEGQGNSPLHF. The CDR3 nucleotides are TGTGCCAGCAGTGAAGGACAGGGGAATTCACCCCTCCACTTT.